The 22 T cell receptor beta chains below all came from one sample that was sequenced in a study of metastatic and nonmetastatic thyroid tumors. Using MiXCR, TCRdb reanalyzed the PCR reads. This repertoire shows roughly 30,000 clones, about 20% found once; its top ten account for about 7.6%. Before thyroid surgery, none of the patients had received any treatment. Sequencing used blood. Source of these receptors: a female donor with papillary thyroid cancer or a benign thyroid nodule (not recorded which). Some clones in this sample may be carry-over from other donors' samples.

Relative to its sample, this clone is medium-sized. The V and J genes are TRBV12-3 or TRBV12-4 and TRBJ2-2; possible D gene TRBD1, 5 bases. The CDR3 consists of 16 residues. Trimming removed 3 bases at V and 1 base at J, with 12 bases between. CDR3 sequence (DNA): TGTGCCAGCAGTTTGATCGTAAGGGGGAACACCGGGGAGCTGTTTTTT. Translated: CASSLIVRGNTGELFF.

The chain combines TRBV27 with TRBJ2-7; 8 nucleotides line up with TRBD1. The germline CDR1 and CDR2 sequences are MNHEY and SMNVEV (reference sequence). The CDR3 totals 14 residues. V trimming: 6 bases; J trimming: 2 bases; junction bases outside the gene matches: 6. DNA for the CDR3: TGTGCCAGCAGCCCCGGGACAGGACCCTACGAGCAGTACTTC. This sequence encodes CASSPGTGPYEQYF.

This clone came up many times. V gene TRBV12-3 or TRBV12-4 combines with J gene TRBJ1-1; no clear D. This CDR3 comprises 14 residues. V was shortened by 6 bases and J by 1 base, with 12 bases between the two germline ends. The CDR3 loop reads CASSRNRGNTEAFF. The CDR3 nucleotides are TGTGCCAGCAGCCGTAACAGAGGGAACACTGAAGCTTTCTTT.

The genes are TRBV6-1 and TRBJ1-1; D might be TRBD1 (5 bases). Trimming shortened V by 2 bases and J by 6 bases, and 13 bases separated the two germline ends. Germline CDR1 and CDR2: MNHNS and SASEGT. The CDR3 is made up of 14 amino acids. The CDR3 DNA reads TGTGCCAGCAGTGAAAGATTGCAGGGCTCTGAAGCTTTCTTT. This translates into CASSERLQGSEAFF.

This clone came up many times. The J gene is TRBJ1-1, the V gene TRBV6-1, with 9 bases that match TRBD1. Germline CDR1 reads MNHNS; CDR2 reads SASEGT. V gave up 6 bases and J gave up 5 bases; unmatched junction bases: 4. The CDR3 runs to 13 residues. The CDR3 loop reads CASSVQGATEAFF. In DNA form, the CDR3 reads TGTGCCAGCAGCGTACAGGGGGCGACTGAAGCTTTCTTT.

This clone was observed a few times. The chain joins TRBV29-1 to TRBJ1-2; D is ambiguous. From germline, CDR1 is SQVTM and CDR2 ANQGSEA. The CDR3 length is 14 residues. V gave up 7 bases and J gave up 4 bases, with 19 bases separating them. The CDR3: CSAGVDICPYGYTF. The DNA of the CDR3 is TGCAGCGCCGGGGTCGACATTTGCCCCTATGGCTACACCTTC.

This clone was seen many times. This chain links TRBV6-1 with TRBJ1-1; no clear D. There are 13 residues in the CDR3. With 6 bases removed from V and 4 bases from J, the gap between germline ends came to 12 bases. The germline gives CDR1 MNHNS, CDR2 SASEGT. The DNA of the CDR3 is TGTGCCAGCAGAGACAACCCTGCCACTGAAGCTTTCTTT. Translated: CASRDNPATEAFF.

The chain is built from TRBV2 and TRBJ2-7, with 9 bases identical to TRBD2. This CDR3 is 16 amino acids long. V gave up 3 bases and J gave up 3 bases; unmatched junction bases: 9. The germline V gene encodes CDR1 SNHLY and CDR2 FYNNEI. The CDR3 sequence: CASSDPLLAGNYEQYF. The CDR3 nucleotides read TGTGCCAGCAGTGACCCTCTTCTAGCGGGAAACTACGAGCAGTACTTC. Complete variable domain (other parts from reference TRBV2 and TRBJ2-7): EPEVTQTPSHQVTQMGQEVILRCVPISNHLYFYWYRQILGQKVEFLVSFYNNEISEKSEIFDDQFSVERPDGSNFTLKIRSTKLEDSAMYFCASSDPLLAGNYEQYFGPGTRLTVT.

CDR3 sequence (DNA): TGTGCCACCAGCACCCGCCTTGGGGGCTCCTACGAGCAGTACTTC. Encoded protein: CATSTRLGGSYEQYF. The chain uses TRBV15 and TRBJ2-7; tentatively, D is TRBD1 or TRBD2 (5 bases each). The CDR3 is made up of 15 amino acids. Trimming shortened V by 4 bases and J by 0 bases, and 13 bases separated the two germline ends. Per the germline V gene, CDR1 is LNHNV and CDR2 is YYDKDF (reference sequence).

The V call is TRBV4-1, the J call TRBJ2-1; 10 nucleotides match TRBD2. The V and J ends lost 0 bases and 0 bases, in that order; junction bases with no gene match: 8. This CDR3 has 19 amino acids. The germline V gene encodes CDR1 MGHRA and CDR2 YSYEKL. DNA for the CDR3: TGCGCCAGCAGCCAAGATAGTCTAGCGGGAGAGGTCTCCTACAATGAGCAGTTCTTC. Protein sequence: CASSQDSLAGEVSYNEQFF.

CDR3 DNA: TGTGCCTGGAGGCTAGCGGTTAACACCGGGGAGCTGTTTTTT. Protein sequence: CAWRLAVNTGELFF. The V and J genes are TRBV30 and TRBJ2-2; 7 positions match TRBD2. Per germline, CDR1 GTSNPN and CDR2 SVGIG (reference sequence). The CDR3 has 14 amino acids. V shed 3 bases, J shed 2 bases, and the junction held 3 bases outside the gene matches.

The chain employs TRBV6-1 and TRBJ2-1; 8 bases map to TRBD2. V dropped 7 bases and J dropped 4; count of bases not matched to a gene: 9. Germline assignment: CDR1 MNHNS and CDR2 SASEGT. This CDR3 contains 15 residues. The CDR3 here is CASTTGLGVYNEQFF. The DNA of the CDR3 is TGTGCCAGCACCACGGGACTAGGAGTATACAATGAGCAGTTCTTC.

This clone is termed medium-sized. The CDR3 spells CASSIPGQNTEAFF. DNA for the CDR3: TGTGCCAGTAGTATACCCGGACAGAACACTGAAGCTTTCTTT. The chain recombines TRBV19 with TRBJ1-1, with a tentative D call TRBD1 (5 bases). The CDR3 totals 14 residues. CDR1 and CDR2 from the germline V gene are LNHDA and SQIVND (reference sequence). Trimming removed 2 bases from V and 1 base from J, with 8 bases in between. Filled out from reference TRBV19 and TRBJ1-1, the complete variable domain reads DGGITQSPKYLFRKEGQNVTLSCEQNLNHDAMYWYRQDPGQGLRLIYYSQIVNDFQKGDIAEGYSVSREKKESFPLTVTSAQKNPTAFYLCASSIPGQNTEAFFGQGTRLTVV.

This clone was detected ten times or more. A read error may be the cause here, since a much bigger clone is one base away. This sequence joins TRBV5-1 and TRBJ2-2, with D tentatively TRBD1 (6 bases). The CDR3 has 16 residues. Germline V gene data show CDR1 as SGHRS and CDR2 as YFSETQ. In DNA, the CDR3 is TGCGCCAGCAGCTTGGCGGGGCGCAGGGACACCGGGGAGCCGTTTTTT. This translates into CASSLAGRRDTGEPFF.

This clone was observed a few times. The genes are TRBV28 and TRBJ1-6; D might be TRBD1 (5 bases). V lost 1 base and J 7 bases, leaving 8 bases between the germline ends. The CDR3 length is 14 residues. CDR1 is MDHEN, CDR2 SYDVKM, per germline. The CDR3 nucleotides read TGTGCCAGCAGTTTATATCAGGGAAATTCACCCCTCCACTTT. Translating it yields CASSLYQGNSPLHF.

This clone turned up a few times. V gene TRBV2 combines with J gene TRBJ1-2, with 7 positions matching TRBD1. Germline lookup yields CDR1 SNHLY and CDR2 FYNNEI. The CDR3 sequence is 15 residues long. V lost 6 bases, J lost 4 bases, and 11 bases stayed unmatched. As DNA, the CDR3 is TGTGCCAGCAGCGCCCGGGACAGATCCCTCTATGGCTACACCTTC. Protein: CASSARDRSLYGYTF.

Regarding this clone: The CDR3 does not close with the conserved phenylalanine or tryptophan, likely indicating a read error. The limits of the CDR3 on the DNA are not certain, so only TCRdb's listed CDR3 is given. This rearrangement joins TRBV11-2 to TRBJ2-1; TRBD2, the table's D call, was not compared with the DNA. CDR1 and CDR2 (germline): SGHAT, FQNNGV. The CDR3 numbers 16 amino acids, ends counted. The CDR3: CASSWTSGVSYNEQDL.

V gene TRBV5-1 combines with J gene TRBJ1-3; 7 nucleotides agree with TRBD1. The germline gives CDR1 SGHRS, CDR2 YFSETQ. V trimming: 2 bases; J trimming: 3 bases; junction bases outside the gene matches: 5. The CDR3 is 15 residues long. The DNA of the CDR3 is TGCGCCAGCAGCTTCACAGGGGAAAGTGGAAACACCATATATTTT. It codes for CASSFTGESGNTIYF.

CDR3: CASSLGQFSSYEQYF. In nucleotides, the CDR3 is TGCGCCAGCAGCCTAGGACAGTTCTCCTCCTACGAGCAGTACTTC. The gene calls are TRBV5-1 and TRBJ2-7; the D gene is possibly TRBD1 (6 bases). Germline loops: CDR1 SGHRS, CDR2 YFSETQ. V lost 4 bases and J lost 0, with 14 bases in between. There are 15 residues in the CDR3.

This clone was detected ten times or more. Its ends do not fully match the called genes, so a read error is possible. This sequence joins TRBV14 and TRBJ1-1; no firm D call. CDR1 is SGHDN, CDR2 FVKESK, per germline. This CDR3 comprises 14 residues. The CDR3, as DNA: TGTGCCAGCAGCCCCTTGACCGTGAACACTGAAGCTCTCTTT. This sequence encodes CASSPLTVNTEALF.

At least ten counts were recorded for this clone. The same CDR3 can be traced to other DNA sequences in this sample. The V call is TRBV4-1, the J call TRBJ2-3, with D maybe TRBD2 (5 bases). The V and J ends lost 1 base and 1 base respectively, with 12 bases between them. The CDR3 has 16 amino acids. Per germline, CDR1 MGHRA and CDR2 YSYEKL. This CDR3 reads CASSQVEGIGTDTQYF. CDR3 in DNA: TGCGCCAGCAGCCAAGTAGAGGGTATCGGCACAGATACGCAGTATTTT.

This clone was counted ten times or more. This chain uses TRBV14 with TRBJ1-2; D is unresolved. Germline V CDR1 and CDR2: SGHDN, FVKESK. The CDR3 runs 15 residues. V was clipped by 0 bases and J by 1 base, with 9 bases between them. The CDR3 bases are TGTGCCAGCAGCCAAGATACGTCCAGTAACTATGGCTACACCTTC. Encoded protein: CASSQDTSSNYGYTF.